Listed here are 7 T cell receptor beta chains from one sample, sequenced in a study of vaccination and CD4 T cells after COVID-19. Treatment given: approximately 10-day PBMC culture with coronavirus spike peptide pools or control peptides (ViraFEST assay). Their target antigens are unknown. Cultured CD4+ T cells had their DNA profiled by the Oncomine TCR Beta short-read assay. A single record per CDR3 protein comes from TCRdb applying MiXCR to the PCR reads. Seen here are 22,000 or so distinct CDR3 sequences, 43% observed once, and the top ten hold more than 11%. The specimen sequenced was CD4+ T cells from blood, cultured in vitro. The receptors here all came from a human donor who had recovered from COVID-19.

V usage is TRBV28 and J usage is TRBJ2-5, with D perhaps assigned TRBD1 or TRBD2 (5 bases each). The germline CDR1 and CDR2 sequences are MDHEN and SYDVKM. V was trimmed by 3 bases and J by 4 bases, leaving 15 bases between them. CDR3 length: 15 residues. Here the CDR3 DNA reads TGTGCCAGCAGTTTGCCCCGGGACGTCAGAGAGACCCAGTACTTC. This codes for CASSLPRDVRETQYF.

This rearrangement joins TRBV19 to TRBJ1-5, with D maybe TRBD1 (6 bases). V was trimmed by 6 bases and J by 4 bases, leaving 13 bases between them. The CDR3 contains 14 residues. In germline, CDR1 is LNHDA, CDR2 SQIVND (reference sequence). The CDR3 here is CASRTDRPNQPQHF. DNA of the CDR3: TGTGCCAGTAGAACGGACAGACCTAATCAGCCCCAGCATTTT. The full variable domain, completed using reference TRBV19 and TRBJ1-5, is DGGITQSPKYLFRKEGQNVTLSCEQNLNHDAMYWYRQDPGQGLRLIYYSQIVNDFQKGDIAEGYSVSREKKESFPLTVTSAQKNPTAFYLCASRTDRPNQPQHFGDGTRLSIL.

This clonotype was recorded a few times. The chain uses TRBV15 and TRBJ2-4, with D perhaps matching TRBD1 or TRBD2 (5 bases each). Trimming stripped 0 bases from V and 6 bases from J, with 24 bases between. The germline gives CDR1 LNHNV, CDR2 YYDKDF (reference sequence). This CDR3 comprises 19 residues. CDR3 DNA: TGTGCCACCAGCAGAGATCGGGGAGTAGGGGTAATTACAGGAAACATTCAGTACTTC. Amino acid sequence: CATSRDRGVGVITGNIQYF.

This chain uses TRBV4-3 with TRBJ1-4, with D hard to call. The length of the CDR3 is 15 residues. The germline gives CDR1 LGHNA, CDR2 YSLEER. Trimming removed 0 bases from V and 14 bases from J, with 19 bases in between. The CDR3 bases are TGCGCCAGCAGCCAAGATAACGACTTCCCAATGGGGCTGTTTTTT. This encodes CASSQDNDFPMGLFF.

This clonotype was found once. The chain has TRBV20-1 and TRBJ2-5; weak D call: TRBD1 (5 bases). Germline CDR1 is DFQATT and CDR2 is SNEGSKA (reference sequence). V lost 0 bases and J lost 4, with 12 bases in between. The CDR3 totals 14 residues. This CDR3 is CSARDQAGPETQYF. For the CDR3, the DNA is TGCAGTGCTAGAGATCAGGCAGGGCCAGAGACCCAGTACTTC.

The CDR3 DNA is TGTGCCAGCAGTTTTAATGAGGGAAGGTACGAGCAGTACTTC. Encoded protein: CASSFNEGRYEQYF. The chain carries TRBV12-3 or TRBV12-4 and TRBJ2-7; perhaps TRBD2 as D (5 bases). CDR3 length: 14 amino acids. The V gene lost 3 bases and the J gene lost 4 bases, with 13 bases spanning the gap.

CDR3 in DNA: TGTGCCAGCAGCTTAGGAGCATGGATCGGCGGGGAGCTGTTTTTT. Translating gives CASSLGAWIGGELFF. V and J are TRBV11-3 and TRBJ2-2; no firm D call. Germline V gene sequence: CDR1 SGHNT, CDR2 YENEEA. The CDR3 spans 15 residues. Trimming took 1 base from V and 7 from J, leaving 13 bases between them.